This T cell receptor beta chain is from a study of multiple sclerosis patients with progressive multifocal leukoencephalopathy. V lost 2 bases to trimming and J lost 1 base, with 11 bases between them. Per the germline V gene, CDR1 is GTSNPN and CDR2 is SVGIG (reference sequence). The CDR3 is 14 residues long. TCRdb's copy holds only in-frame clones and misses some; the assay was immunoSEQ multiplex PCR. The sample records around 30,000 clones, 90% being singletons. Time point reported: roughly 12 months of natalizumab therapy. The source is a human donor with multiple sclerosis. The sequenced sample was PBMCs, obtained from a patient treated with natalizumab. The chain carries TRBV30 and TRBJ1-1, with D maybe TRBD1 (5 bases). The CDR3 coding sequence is TGTGCCTGGAGTTTAGGACACAAGAACACTGAAGCTTTCTTT. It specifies CAWSLGHKNTEAFF.